Listed below are T cell receptor beta chains from one sample, sequenced in a study of CD8+ T cells in alopecia areata. Produced via immunoSEQ multiplex PCR; TCRdb's table is partial and in-frame only. Among 120,000 or so clones listed, around 60% were seen once. The sequencing here drew on CD4+ T cells sorted from blood, taken at week 4, from a patient treated with tofacitinib. The receptors here all came from a human donor with alopecia areata. Both conserved end residues are part of each CDR3. Fields, in order: V gene, CDR3 protein.

TRBV5-6,CASSLPGGPRNEQFF
TRBV29-1,CSVSWGGFYEQYF
TRBV29-1,CSVVGGGFGKLFF
TRBV29-1,CSVEGSNEQFF
TRBV29-1,CSGRSSTDTQYF
TRBV27,CASSNGYGYTF
TRBV7-2,CASSLLGAFEAFF
TRBV2,CASRPGQGWSGELFF
TRBV14,CASSPRRDEQFF
TRBV7-2,CASSPDRAYGYTF
TRBV30,CAWGRAQTGQYF
TRBV2,CASRRTGSSSWPYNEQFF
TRBV10-3,CAISESTGGKSAGGYTF
TRBV15,CATSRDLDQETQYF
TRBV18,CASSPGQGTYEQYF
TRBV6-6,CASSPLTGSHFYGYTF
TRBV5-6,CASSSYISRTDTQYF
TRBV29-1,CSVEGFRDRGRTGELFF
TRBV27,CASSLEGRAYGYTF
TRBV27,CASSLRLAAAGDTQYF
TRBV7-3,CASSLRQQDTQYF
TRBV7-2,CASSLYGSSGNTIYF
TRBV9,CASSVAGVYNEQFF
TRBV18,CASSAAGGLYEQYF
TRBV5-1,CASSLLTGSSYEQYF
TRBV4-2,CASSQAGQGAGDTQYF
TRBV5-4,CASSLGWGNTEAFF
TRBV7-9,CASSLALGQLKQFF
TRBV19,CASSIFGPPNEQFF
TRBV5-1,CASSIGTGGSISGANVLTF
TRBV7-2,CASSLVKGPHEQYF
TRBV5-1,CASSTGSTDTQYF
TRBV4-1,CASSYRDRRLAGGQETQYF
TRBV6-1,CASSETGWSDTQYF
TRBV29-1,CSVEIQTDGYTF
TRBV25-1,CASSARQISPLHF
TRBV30,CAWSSGGSGNTIYF
TRBV29-1,CSAGQGRDTEAFF
TRBV2,CASSWDRGNQPQHF
TRBV7-2,CASSPDYSTDTQYF
TRBV7-2,CASSSVYTDTQYF
TRBV6-5,CASSYSDRGRGYTF
TRBV5-1,CASSLVQIQNTGELFF
TRBV9,CASSAGTGGTYEQYF
TRBV20-1,CSARQEKLFF